A selection of T cell receptor beta chains follows, all from one sample in a study of OX40 agonist ivuxolimab in advanced cancers. Clones were read by immunoSEQ multiplex PCR, and TCRdb kept only the in-frame ones, dropping some. Among 65,000 to 95,000 clones, about 82% were seen once, and the ten largest hold approximately 7%. The sequencing here drew on CD4+ or CD8+ T cells sorted from blood, taken in a trial of the OX40 agonist ivuxolimab. These receptors were collected from an adult with an advanced solid tumor such as melanoma, head and neck, liver or kidney cancer. Both conserved end residues are part of each CDR3. The D gene is left open where the match is weak. Rows give clone size only sometimes, using once, few, many, or a class for an expanded clone.

J gene,D gene,V gene,clone size,CDR3 protein,CDR3 DNA
TRBJ1-3,.,TRBV11-2,few,CASSLDLGNTIYF,TGTGCCAGCAGCTTAGATTTGGGAAACACCATATATTTT
TRBJ2-7,.,TRBV5-5,.,CASSWGVLGEQYF,TGTGCCAGCAGCTGGGGGGTTCTGGGCGAGCAGTACTTC
TRBJ1-1,.,TRBV15,.,CATSRDTLMNTEAFF,TGTGCCACCAGCAGAGATACGCTCATGAACACTGAAGCTTTCTTT
TRBJ2-7,TRBD2,TRBV30,.,CACGTSGGAYEQYF,TGTGCCTGTGGGACTAGCGGGGGGGCTTACGAGCAGTACTTC
TRBJ2-4,.,TRBV10-2,.,CASSSPIQYF,TGCGCCAGCAGCTCCCCCATTCAGTACTTC
TRBJ1-6,TRBD1,TRBV14,.,CASSQRTGETNSPLHF,TGTGCCAGCAGCCAAAGGACAGGGGAGACAAATTCACCCCTCCACTTT
TRBJ2-2,.,TRBV5-1,.,CASSLAAEGTGELFF,TGCGCCAGCAGCTTGGCGGCAGAAGGCACCGGGGAGCTGTTTTTT
TRBJ2-5,.,TRBV7-2,.,CASTISTAQETQYF,TGTGCCAGCACTATTTCTACAGCCCAAGAGACCCAGTACTTC
TRBJ1-5,.,TRBV5-1,few,CASILQPQHF,TGCGCCAGCATCCTCCAGCCCCAGCATTTT
TRBJ2-7,TRBD2,TRBV9,.,CASSPQFFAGLDEQYF,TGTGCCAGCAGCCCGCAGTTTTTTGCGGGACTAGACGAGCAGTACTTC
TRBJ2-7,.,TRBV19,.,CALPEERWAYEQYF,TGTGCCCTCCCTGAGGAGAGGTGGGCCTACGAGCAGTACTTC
TRBJ2-1,TRBD2,TRBV18,.,CASSPRAGVRQFEQFF,TGTGCCAGCTCACCACGGGCGGGAGTGAGACAATTTGAGCAGTTCTTC
TRBJ2-7,.,TRBV7-2,.,CASSSHYEQYF,TGTGCCAGCAGCTCCCATTACGAGCAGTACTTC
TRBJ2-2,.,TRBV6-1,.,CATYTGELFF,TGTGCCACCTACACCGGGGAGCTGTTTTTT
TRBJ1-1,.,TRBV29-1,.,CSVVIQGLGTEAFF,TGCAGCGTCGTGATCCAGGGGCTTGGCACTGAAGCTTTCTTT
TRBJ2-5,.,TRBV5-1,.,CASSHLDGGGQETQYF,TGCGCCAGCAGCCACCTAGACGGCGGTGGGCAAGAGACCCAGTACTTC
TRBJ1-1,.,TRBV30,.,CAWSREGLGTEAFF,TGTGCCTGGTCGAGGGAGGGGCTGGGCACTGAAGCTTTCTTT
TRBJ1-2,TRBD1,TRBV6-5,.,CASSLTGVYGYTF,TGTGCCAGCAGCCTCACAGGGGTCTATGGCTACACCTTC
TRBJ2-1,TRBD2,TRBV6-6,.,CASSSSGSFNEQFF,TGTGCCAGCAGTTCAAGCGGGAGCTTCAATGAGCAGTTCTTC
TRBJ1-5,.,TRBV10-3,.,CAIKLPQPQHF,TGTGCCATCAAGCTTCCCCAGCCCCAGCATTTT
TRBJ2-1,TRBD2,TRBV6-1,once,CASSRSGGAPNEQFF,TGTGCCAGCAGCCGTAGCGGGGGGGCCCCCAATGAGCAGTTCTTC
TRBJ2-3,.,TRBV9,.,CASSAYSAGTDTQYF,TGTGCCAGCAGCGCCTACTCCGCCGGCACAGATACGCAGTATTTT
TRBJ2-1,.,TRBV11-3,.,CASMITGTPYNEQFF,TGTGCCAGCATGATTACCGGGACACCATACAATGAGCAGTTCTTC
TRBJ1-1,.,TRBV2,.,CASSQQGNTEAFF,TGTGCCAGCAGTCAACAGGGGAACACTGAAGCTTTCTTT
TRBJ2-7,TRBD2,TRBV4-2,.,CASSQDGLAETYEQYF,TGTGCCAGCAGCCAAGATGGACTAGCGGAGACCTACGAGCAGTACTTC
TRBJ1-2,.,TRBV13,.,CASSSVGRGYGYTF,TGTGCCAGCAGCTCCGTGGGGCGGGGCTATGGCTACACCTTC
TRBJ2-3,.,TRBV11-3,.,CASSFTGSGAQYF,TGTGCCAGCAGCTTTACAGGGAGCGGGGCGCAGTATTTT
TRBJ2-2,TRBD1,TRBV6-6,.,CASSRDRDTGELFF,TGTGCCAGCAGTCGGGACAGGGACACCGGGGAGCTGTTTTTT
TRBJ2-2,.,TRBV9,.,CASSVEGLGGTGELFF,TGTGCCAGCAGCGTAGAGGGATTGGGAGGCACCGGGGAGCTGTTTTTT
TRBJ1-3,.,TRBV5-4,.,CASSLGQATGPIYF,TGTGCCAGCAGCTTGGGACAGGCTACAGGTCCCATATATTTT
TRBJ2-6,TRBD1,TRBV19,.,CASSTGQGAGANVLTF,TGTGCCAGTAGCACCGGACAGGGCGCTGGGGCCAACGTCCTGACTTTC
TRBJ1-2,.,TRBV5-1,.,CASSLGGTRYGYTF,TGCGCCAGCAGCTTGGGCGGCACTAGGTATGGCTACACCTTC
TRBJ1-5,.,TRBV2,.,CASREQAIDNQPQHF,TGTGCCAGCAGGGAACAGGCGATAGACAATCAGCCCCAGCATTTT
TRBJ1-4,.,TRBV5-1,.,CASSLERGGANEKLFF,TGCGCCAGCAGCTTGGAGCGGGGAGGGGCTAATGAAAAACTGTTTTTT
TRBJ1-5,TRBD1,TRBV4-2,medium-sized,CASSQLTGARNQPQHF,TGTGCCAGCAGCCAATTAACAGGGGCACGCAATCAGCCCCAGCATTTT
TRBJ2-2,.,TRBV10-3,.,CAILGSSRGTGELFF,TGTGCCATCCTGGGGTCCTCCCGGGGGACCGGGGAGCTGTTTTTT
TRBJ2-7,.,TRBV7-8,.,CASSLAGEQYF,TGTGCCAGCAGCTTAGCGGGGGAGCAGTACTTC
TRBJ1-5,.,TRBV6-5,few,CASSEAGQPQHF,TGTGCCAGCAGTGAAGCGGGGCAGCCCCAGCATTTT
TRBJ1-1,.,TRBV6-5,.,CASSDGTNTEAFF,TGTGCCAGCAGCGACGGAACGAACACTGAAGCTTTCTTT
TRBJ2-1,.,TRBV7-9,.,CASSLGLGEFF,TGTGCCAGCAGCTTAGGCCTAGGGGAGTTCTTC
TRBJ1-1,.,TRBV18,.,CASSPTPRGTEAFF,TGTGCCAGCTCACCAACCCCCAGGGGAACTGAAGCTTTCTTT
TRBJ2-5,TRBD1,TRBV28,.,CASTTGGTQETQYF,TGTGCCAGCACCACAGGGGGCACCCAAGAGACCCAGTACTTC
TRBJ1-1,.,TRBV27,.,CASSFSPTGEAFF,TGTGCCAGCAGTTTTTCCCCGACAGGCGAAGCTTTCTTT
TRBJ2-5,.,TRBV25-1,once,CASSQRGTVMETQYF,TGTGCCAGCAGTCAAAGGGGTACAGTGATGGAGACCCAGTACTTC
TRBJ2-3,.,TRBV5-1,.,CASSPGQSSSTDTQYF,TGCGCCAGCAGCCCCGGACAGTCTTCTAGCACAGATACGCAGTATTTT
TRBJ1-1,.,TRBV6-1,.,CASSEAPLLREAFF,TGTGCCAGCAGTGAAGCTCCACTCCTACGAGAAGCTTTCTTT
TRBJ2-1,TRBD2,TRBV2,.,CASRAGGPYNEQFF,TGTGCCAGCAGGGCGGGAGGGCCCTACAATGAGCAGTTCTTC
TRBJ1-3,TRBD1,TRBV7-8,.,CASSRQGDPGNTIYF,TGTGCCAGCAGCCGACAGGGGGACCCTGGAAACACCATATATTTT
TRBJ2-2,.,TRBV19,.,CASSIRTLYSNTGELFF,TGTGCCAGTAGTATAAGGACCCTCTATTCAAACACCGGGGAGCTGTTTTTT